This TCR beta chain came from a study of CD8+ T cells in alopecia areata (dated by TCRdb to 2016 to 2019). In terms of the full investigation: Treated patients were enrolled in an open-label pilot trial of oral tofacitinib, 5 to 10 mg twice daily, for moderate-to-severe alopecia areata. Clonality in the scalp was compared among normal scalp (n=4), patchy alopecia areata scalp (n=8), and alopecia totalis/universalis scalp (n=8). Tofacitinib-treated patients had biopsies at baseline and at 4 and 24 weeks of treatment, with a later scalp biopsy in several patients. Tofacitinib was given for 6 to 18 months, followed by 6 months of follow-up off drug to assess delayed response and recurrence. The study used high-throughput TCRbeta sequencing to examine T cell clonal expansion in alopecia areata, in both the C3H/HeJ mouse model and human patients. On the human side, TCRbeta sequencing was run on scalp tissue and on sorted CD4+ and CD8+ peripheral blood T cells from healthy controls and from alopecia areata patients with either patchy or totalis/universalis disease. The RNA source kit depended on sample type: the PAXgene miRNA kit for fixed scalp, the miRNeasy kit for PBMCs, and the RNeasy kit for mouse skin. immunoSEQ multiplex PCR using 35 Vbeta forward primers and 13 Jbeta reverse primers was used to amplify TCRbeta CDR3 regions.

The intended sense of this specimen's time point label: baseline before oral tofacitinib. Lesional scalp punch biopsies and peripheral blood were collected from alopecia areata patients. After PBMCs were isolated by density centrifugation and stained for CD3, CD4 and CD8, a FACSAria was used to sort CD4+ and CD8+ T cells. The library was obtained by the immunoSEQ multiplex PCR assay. To provide template for TCR sequencing, every sample had RNA extracted and reverse transcribed into cDNA. First-strand cDNA was synthesized with SuperScript III using a 2:1 mix of oligo-dT and random hexamers. A synthetic immune receptor repertoire was used to assess amplification bias, and residual bias was removed computationally. In the paper's pipeline: After raw reads were preprocessed to remove errors, the CDR3 was defined following IMGT conventions as running from the conserved cysteine to phenylalanine. To get clonality, Shannon entropy was normalized by log2 of the number of productive unique TCRs and the result was subtracted from 1. Whether scalp clones were CD4 or CD8 was inferred by matching scalp TCRbeta sequences against CD4 and CD8 repertoires sorted from blood. TCRdb re-hosts the immuneACCESS table, in-frame sequences only. Its copies lack some clones; in the studies checked, an unresolved V gene accounts for under half of them, and the cause for the rest is not known. The V and J calls and clone size were taken over from that table, and D and trimming were inferred from the DNA. Across this sample there are 120,000 to 150,000 clones, with about nine tenths seen only once. In total, the top ten clones hold around 15% of the sample.

The CDR3 has 14 amino acids, counting the end cysteine and phenylalanine. Of the read, only the CDR3 DNA is kept; its 42 bases are in frame from base 1. Between the V and J ends, shortened by 0 bases and 3 bases respectively, the junction contains 10 bases. In the germline V gene (reference sequence), CDR1 corresponds to SGHNT and CDR2 to YYREEE. On the study overall, not on this receptor specifically: Compared with normal scalp, lesional scalp had higher clonality and more expanded CD8+ clones, particularly in alopecia totalis/universalis, a pattern that suggests antigenic drive. Compared with mice, TCR sequences shared between patients were less clear, possibly partly because of HLA diversity across the patient population. Unlike mouse skin, where gammadelta T cells dominate, normal human skin contains resident alphabeta T cells that get sequenced too, which complicates analysis of the scalp TCR repertoire.

Worth noting for this clone: Its antigen is still unknown. The record has no base qualities; no much larger clone is one base away.

The specimen comprised CD8+ T cells sorted from blood, sampled at week 0. This chain joins TRBV5-4 to TRBJ2-7; the D gene may be TRBD1 or TRBD2, since each aligns over 5 bases. The TCR was taken from a human donor with alopecia areata. DNA sequence: TGTGCCAGCAGCTTGGAGACAGCGGTCTACGAGCAGTACTTC. It translates to CASSLETAVYEQYF.